This TCR beta chain came from a study of cytomegalovirus exposure and HLA in healthy donors. Libraries were prepared by immunoSEQ multiplex PCR; TCRdb keeps only in-frame clonotypes and omits some of them. Altogether under 200,000 clones are present, about 90% being singletons, with the ten largest covering about 6%. The V gene's germline CDR1 is SNHLY and CDR2 FYNNEI. The CDR3 covers 13 residues. The V segment lost 7 bases and the J segment 2 bases; nucleotides outside the gene matches: 5. A roughly 120-subject validation cohort, separate from the approximately 720-subject first cohort, supplied the donors.

The sequence derives from a woman between 25 and 40 years old in good health and CMV-seronegative. The V call is TRBV2, the J call TRBJ2-7; 7 positions agree with TRBD1. Sequences were obtained from PBMCs. Here the CDR3 DNA reads TGTGCCAGCAAGCAGGGGGTGGCCTACGAGCAGTACTTC. Its protein product is CASKQGVAYEQYF.